What follows describes a single TCR beta chain. The antigen is unknown. V lost 8 bases to trimming and J lost 3 bases, with 20 bases between them. This CDR3 spans 15 amino acids. CDR1 and CDR2 (germline): SGHNT, YYREEE (reference sequence). Data came from immunoSEQ multiplex PCR; TCRdb stores just in-frame clones and leaves some out. The sample contains roughly 35,000 clones, 94% of which appear only once. The source of the sample is a study of T cells in tuberculosis. As for the study in general: CD1B tetramers identified T cells specific for mycobacterial lipid GMM. Study conclusions and caveats: The TCR-beta difference was not significant; alpha differences partly reflected length. Active tuberculosis TCR-alpha repertoires lay closer to GMM-specific TCRs than IGRA-negative controls, suggesting clonal expansion. Cases with active tuberculosis were adults, while controls were adolescents.

This rearrangement joins TRBV5-4 to TRBJ1-1; a possible D gene is TRBD1 (6 bases). The sequenced material came from PBMCs. The TCR sequence derives from a donor between 10 and 35 years old with latent tuberculosis or without tuberculosis infection. Some clones in this sample may be carry-over from other donors' samples. CDR3 nucleotides: TGTGCCAGTAGCACCCCATCTGAGGGGGACACTGAAGCTTTCTTT. Its protein product is CASSTPSEGDTEAFF.